The entry below gives a single TCR beta chain sequence along with its context. The CDR3 runs to 18 residues. From germline, CDR1 is SGHNT and CDR2 YYREEE (reference sequence). V was trimmed by 2 bases and J by 0 bases, leaving 19 bases between them. These data come from a study of shared clonotypes between healthy human individuals. Overall study context: Researchers assigned three CD4 naive, three CD4 memory, two CD8 naive and one CD8 memory plate to each donor.

TCRdb's copy holds only in-frame clones and misses some; the assay was immunoSEQ multiplex PCR. The sample includes a few million clones, around nine tenths of them seen just once. The healthy adult donors were HIV-negative and reported no recent acute infections or vaccinations. CD45RA+ naive and CD45RA-negative memory subsets were separated from CD4+ cells. The sequencing input was naive CD4+ T cells sorted from blood. Subset indicated: CD45RA+ positively selected. The receptor was isolated from a man between 18 and 29 years old in good health. The gene calls are TRBV5-4 and TRBJ2-3; D is unclear. CDR3: CASSLHTKGTLSTDTQYF. As DNA, the CDR3 is TGTGCCAGCAGCTTACACACTAAGGGTACCCTAAGCACAGATACGCAGTATTTT.